This T cell receptor beta chain was sequenced for a study of blood T cell repertoires in COVID-19. For the study at large: Both acute and convalescent COVID-19 samples were obtained from the United States, Italy and Spain. T cells, B-cell-depleted T cells, or PBMCs provided the cDNA or gDNA that served as material.

Per the original data handling: For nucleated cells, counts were estimated from reference gene primer amplification. Assay used: immunoSEQ multiplex PCR; TCRdb lists only in-frame clones, some missing. That table is the source of V, J and clone size, and D and trimming were worked out from the DNA. This sample has approximately 140,000 clones, with 70% to 90% found just once. The CDR3 sequence is 16 residues long. The V gene's germline CDR1 is SGHTA and CDR2 FQGNSA. V lost 1 base and J lost 6, with 18 bases in between. This clonotype originated in a man in his 70s with active COVID-19. The chain combines TRBV7-2 with TRBJ2-5; TRBD2 is a possible D gene (5 bases). The specimen was peripheral blood. This CDR3 is CASSLGAGMVVKTQYF. The CDR3 DNA reads as TGTGCCAGCAGCTTAGGGGCCGGGATGGTAGTGAAGACCCAGTACTTC.